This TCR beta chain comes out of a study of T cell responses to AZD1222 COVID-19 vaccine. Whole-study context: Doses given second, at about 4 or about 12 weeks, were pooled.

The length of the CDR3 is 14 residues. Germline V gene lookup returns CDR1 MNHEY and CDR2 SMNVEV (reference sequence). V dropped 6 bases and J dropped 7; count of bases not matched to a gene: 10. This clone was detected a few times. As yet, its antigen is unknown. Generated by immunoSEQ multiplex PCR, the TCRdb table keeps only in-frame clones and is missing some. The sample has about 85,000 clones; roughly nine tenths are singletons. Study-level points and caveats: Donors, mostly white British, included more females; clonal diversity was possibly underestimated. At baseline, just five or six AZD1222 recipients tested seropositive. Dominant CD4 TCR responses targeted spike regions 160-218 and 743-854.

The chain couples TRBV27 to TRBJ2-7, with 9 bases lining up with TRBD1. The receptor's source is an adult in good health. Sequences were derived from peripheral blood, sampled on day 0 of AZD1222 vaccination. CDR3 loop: CASRGQGSVKEQYF. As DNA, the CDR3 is TGTGCCAGCAGGGGACAGGGTTCGGTTAAGGAGCAGTACTTC.